This TCR beta chain was captured in a study of blood T cell repertoires in COVID-19. Whole-study context: Both acute and convalescent COVID-19 samples were obtained from the United States, Italy and Spain. Nucleic acid was either cDNA or gDNA, and it came from T cells, B-cell-depleted T cells, or PBMCs.

CDR1 and CDR2 (germline): LNHDA, SQIVND (reference sequence). This CDR3 comprises 17 residues. V lost 5 bases and J 4 bases, leaving 21 bases between the germline ends. This clone came up a few times. Original processing methods: From reference gene primer amplification, estimates of nucleated cell counts were derived. Repertoires were generated with immunoSEQ multiplex PCR, while TCRdb's copy carries only in-frame clones and drops some. That table is the source of V, J and clone size, and D and trimming were worked out from the DNA. In the table there are some 150,000 clones, less than 90% of which are singletons.

The specimen sequenced was peripheral blood. The rearrangement joins TRBV19 to TRBJ1-3; TRBD1 is a possible D gene (5 bases). The clonotype was recovered from a woman aged 70 to 79 with acute or convalescent COVID-19. CDR3 region: CASSHRTTTVTGNTIYF. The DNA of the CDR3 is TGTGCCAGTAGTCACAGAACTACGACAGTAACGGGAAACACCATATATTTT.